This is a list of T cell receptor beta chains from one sample in a study of pediatric ulcerative colitis. TCRdb keeps only in-frame clones here, not all; method: immunoSEQ multiplex PCR. The profile shows more than 50,000 clones, over 70% of them singletons. The source material was blood. These receptors were obtained from a boy aged 5-17 years who was a control in a study of pediatric ulcerative colitis. CDR3s include the opening cysteine and the closing phenylalanine or tryptophan. The D gene is left open where the match is weak.

TRBJ1-4 | TRBV6-6 | NA | CASSTHASTNEKLFF | TGTGCCAGCAGTACACACGCGTCAACTAATGAAAAACTGTTTTTT
TRBJ1-3 | TRBV25-1 | NA | CASSDTGAGNTIYF | TGTGCCAGCAGTGATACCGGTGCTGGAAACACCATATATTTT
TRBJ1-1 | TRBV2 | TRBD1 | CASSEFSRGTGERDTEAFF | TGTGCCAGCAGTGAATTCAGTCGTGGGACAGGGGAAAGGGACACTGAAGCTTTCTTT
TRBJ2-1 | TRBV7-3 | NA | CASSLGGHNEQFF | TGTGCCAGCAGCTTAGGGGGTCACAATGAGCAGTTCTTC
TRBJ1-2 | TRBV30 | NA | CASPGSRGYTF | TGTGCCTCCCCAGGGTCTCGTGGCTACACCTTC
TRBJ2-7 | TRBV27 | NA | CASRSDSSYEQYF | TGTGCCAGCAGAAGTGACAGCTCCTACGAGCAGTACTTC
TRBJ2-1 | TRBV29-1 | TRBD1 | CSVRQGAVEQFF | TGCAGCGTTCGACAGGGGGCGGTTGAGCAGTTCTTC
TRBJ2-7 | TRBV7-9 | NA | CASSPRTESSYEQYF | TGTGCCAGCAGCCCGCGGACGGAGAGCTCCTACGAGCAGTACTTC
TRBJ2-7 | TRBV11-1 | TRBD2 | CASSVGGFPYEQYF | TGTGCCAGCAGCGTCGGGGGGTTCCCCTACGAGCAGTACTTC
TRBJ2-3 | TRBV11-2 | NA | CASSFNGPSTDTQYF | TGTGCCAGCAGCTTCAACGGGCCGAGCACAGATACGCAGTATTTT
TRBJ1-2 | TRBV10-3 | NA | CAISESGGDYGYTF | TGTGCCATCAGTGAGTCGGGGGGGGACTATGGCTACACCTTC
TRBJ1-1 | TRBV4-1 | NA | CASSQGGAMNTEAFF | TGCGCCAGCAGCCAAGGCGGGGCCATGAACACTGAAGCTTTCTTT
TRBJ1-1 | TRBV9 | NA | CASSAGLNTEAFF | TGTGCCAGCAGCGCAGGATTGAACACTGAAGCTTTCTTT
TRBJ1-1 | TRBV2 | NA | CASSEANGTNTEAFF | TGTGCCAGCAGTGAAGCGAATGGGACTAACACTGAAGCTTTCTTT
TRBJ1-5 | TRBV19 | NA | CASAYDRPNQPQHF | TGTGCCAGCGCCTACGACAGGCCTAATCAGCCCCAGCATTTT
TRBJ1-3 | TRBV9 | NA | CASSVAADTSGNTIYF | TGTGCCAGCAGCGTAGCCGCCGACACCTCTGGAAACACCATATATTTT